This T cell receptor beta chain is from a study of shared clonotypes between healthy human individuals. Study-wide findings and caveats: In contrast to clonotypes shared by all four donors, non-shared clonotypes had lower generation probabilities. Clonotype sharing among donors was thought likely to change with sequencing depth. Incomplete sequencing of sorted subsets was indicated by rarefaction despite large depth.

A word on this clone: Its antigen is undetermined.

Terminally differentiated effector memory CD45RA+ cells were excluded by CCR7 positive selection of CD45RO-negative cells. V was shortened by 5 bases and J by 1 base, with 15 bases between the two germline ends. The length of the CDR3 is 15 residues. Per germline, CDR1 MNHEY and CDR2 SMNVEV (reference sequence). Clones were read by immunoSEQ multiplex PCR, and TCRdb kept only the in-frame ones, dropping some. Counted here are some 2.1 million clones, roughly 94% occurring once; the ten biggest clones make up around 1.1%. The chain has TRBV27 and TRBJ2-7; D gene unclear. The clonotype was recovered from a man between 18 and 35 years old in good health. Sequencing input: naive CD8+ T cells sorted from blood. CDR3 amino acids: CASSTELGISYEQYF. Here the CDR3 DNA reads TGTGCCAGCAGTACCGAACTGGGGATTTCCTACGAGCAGTACTTC.